Shown below are 7 T cell receptor beta chains from a single sample sequenced in a study of blood T cell repertoires in COVID-19. The repertoire was sequenced with immunoSEQ multiplex PCR; TCRdb's copy has only in-frame clones and lacks some. The sample consists of about 500,000 clones, around 87% of them appearing once. Sequenced sample: PBMCs or T cells enriched from blood (not recorded which). The receptors here all came from a woman under 30 who had recovered from COVID-19.

This chain joins TRBV30 and TRBJ1-3; D gene uncertain. Trimming removed 3 bases from V and 0 bases from J, with 9 bases in between. The germline V gene has CDR1 GTSNPN and CDR2 SVGIG (reference sequence). There are 14 residues in the CDR3. CDR3: CAWRNRVSGNTIYF. For the CDR3, the DNA is TGTGCCTGGAGAAACCGGGTCTCTGGAAACACCATATATTTT.

The CDR3 DNA follows: TGTGCCAGCAGCTTAGCAGGGGCGGAAGATACGCAGTATTTT. Its translation is CASSLAGAEDTQYF. This chain joins TRBV11-2 and TRBJ2-3, with D tentatively TRBD1 (6 bases). Trimming shortened V by 1 base and J by 5 bases, and 10 bases separated the two germline ends. Germline V gives CDR1 SGHAT, CDR2 FQNNGV. CDR3 length: 14 residues.

For the CDR3, the DNA is TGTGCCAGCAGCAGTACAGGGGAGGTCACTGAAGCTTTCTTT. Translating gives CASSSTGEVTEAFF. The J gene is TRBJ1-1, the V gene TRBV21-1; no check of the table's D call, TRBD1, against the DNA was made. TRBV21-1 is annotated as a pseudogene. This CDR3 has 14 residues.

The chain employs TRBV7-2 and TRBJ1-2; no reliable D call. The length of the CDR3 is 14 residues. Looked up from germline, CDR1 is SGHTA and CDR2 is FQGNSA. V lost 5 bases and J lost 4, with 14 bases in between. In nucleotides, the CDR3 is TGTGCCAGCAGCCAATACCGACACAGCTATGGCTACACCTTC. It translates to CASSQYRHSYGYTF. The full variable domain, with the rest looked up from reference TRBV7-2 and TRBJ1-2, is GAGVSQSPSNKVTEKGKDVELRCDPISGHTALYWYRQSLGQGLEFLIYFQGNSAPDKSGLPSDRFSAERTGGSVSTLTIQRTQQEDSAVYLCASSQYRHSYGYTFGSGTRLTVV.

The J gene is TRBJ1-2, the V gene TRBV14, with D possibly being TRBD1 (5 bases). This CDR3 is built from 13 residues. CDR1 and CDR2 (germline): SGHDN, FVKESK. Between the trimmed V and J ends, which lost 4 bases and 2 bases, there was a span of 8 bases. The CDR3 reads CASSLTGNYGYTF. The CDR3 DNA follows: TGTGCCAGCAGCCTTACAGGAAACTATGGCTACACCTTC.

The chain is built from TRBV9 and TRBJ2-5, with 8 nucleotides matching TRBD2. Germline values: CDR1 SGDLS, CDR2 YYNGEE. The CDR3 contains 15 residues. Trimming at V came to 4 bases and at J to 4 bases, leaving 9 bases not matched to a gene. CDR3 region: CASSPGAGVGETQYF. DNA of the CDR3: TGTGCCAGCAGCCCTGGAGCGGGGGTGGGAGAGACCCAGTACTTC.

The chain employs TRBV4-2 and TRBJ1-2; D gene uncertain. Deletions cut 0 bases from V and 1 base from J, with 9 bases between. CDR3 length: 15 residues. Germline loops: CDR1 LGHNA, CDR2 YNFKEQ. The CDR3 sequence: CASSQEAQINYGYTF. The CDR3 coding sequence is TGTGCCAGCAGCCAAGAAGCACAGATTAACTATGGCTACACCTTC.